Following are 23 T cell receptor beta chains from one sample sequenced in a study of T-cell memory formation after mild COVID-19 (dated by TCRdb to the early 2020s). Library preparation employed 5' RACE. Sequencing was performed on an Illumina NovaSeq 6000. TCRdb applied fastp at Q25 and MiXCR to the public reads, then kept only in-frame beta chains. Records with the same CDR3 protein are collapsed into one entry carrying the most frequent genes and DNA. For this sample there are hundreds of thousands of distinct CDR3 sequences; about 16% appear just once. The leading ten clones occupy approximately 20% of the sample. The sequenced sample was PBMCs or a T cell subset sorted from them (not recorded which). The receptor source for this set is a man between 18 and 35 years old who had mild COVID-19 (a few samples of this study predate the infection). The sample titles of this study are shuffled in the database, so cell type and time point are left out; the donor was told from shared clones.

The V and J genes are TRBV7-3 and TRBJ1-2; 8 nucleotides align to TRBD1. The germline V gene has CDR1 SGHTA and CDR2 FQGTGA. Germline trimming cut 2 bases from V and 7 bases from J; bases unmatched to any gene: 9. This CDR3 has 15 residues. The CDR3 DNA is TGTGCCAGCAGCTTAGAGCCAGGGGGCGGCCGTGGCTACACCTTC. Translation: CASSLEPGGGRGYTF.

The V call is TRBV4-3, the J call TRBJ1-6; a weak D match, TRBD1 (6 bases). Trimming cost V 4 bases and J 9 bases, with 19 bases left between them. From germline, CDR1 is LGHNA and CDR2 YSLEER. This CDR3 has 16 amino acids. This chain's CDR3 is CASSPLPEDSGSPLHF. The CDR3 DNA reads as TGCGCCAGCAGCCCCCTGCCCGAGGACAGTGGTTCACCCCTCCACTTT.

This sequence joins TRBV2 and TRBJ2-1; 8 positions agree with TRBD1. The CDR3 contains 15 residues. The V gene end was trimmed by 6 bases and the J gene end by 5 bases; junction bases not matched to a gene: 9. Germline assignment: CDR1 SNHLY and CDR2 FYNNEI. The CDR3 region is CASRPRDRSHNEQFF. Here the CDR3 DNA reads TGTGCCAGCAGGCCCCGGGACAGGAGCCACAATGAGCAGTTCTTC.

A few counts support this clonotype. The chain carries TRBV5-5 and TRBJ2-7, with D possibly matching TRBD2 (6 bases). CDR3 length: 13 amino acids. The germline gives CDR1 SGHKS, CDR2 YYEKEE (reference sequence). Trimming left V 4 bases short and J 5 bases short, with 13 bases between. CDR3 region: CASSAPEGHEQYF. The CDR3 DNA is TGTGCCAGCAGCGCCCCGGAGGGTCACGAGCAGTACTTC.

This clonotype occurred a few times. CDR3 sequence: CASSIGTEGTEAFF. The DNA of the CDR3 is TGTGCCAGTAGTATAGGGACAGAAGGGACTGAAGCTTTCTTT. The chain carries TRBV19 and TRBJ1-1; possible D gene TRBD1, 6 bases. This CDR3 contains 14 residues. With 1 base removed from V and 5 bases from J, the gap between germline ends came to 11 bases. The V gene's germline CDR1 is LNHDA and CDR2 SQIVND (reference sequence).

There are a few counts of this clonotype. The chain uses TRBV4-2 and TRBJ1-2; possible D gene TRBD1, 6 bases. CDR3 length: 13 amino acids. From germline, CDR1 is LGHNA and CDR2 YNFKEQ. V was pared by 3 bases and J by 5 bases, with 10 bases between. For the CDR3, the DNA is TGTGCCAGCAGCCACCCCGGGACATATGGCTACACCTTC. Protein product: CASSHPGTYGYTF.

A few counts support this clonotype. This chain uses TRBV6-6 with TRBJ1-3; D gene ambiguous. This CDR3 spans 13 amino acids. Deletions cut 6 bases from V and 2 bases from J, with 8 bases between. Germline assignment: CDR1 MNHNY and CDR2 SVGAGI (reference sequence). In nucleotides, the CDR3 is TGTGCCAGCAGCTCCATCGCTGGAAACACCATATATTTT. This sequence encodes CASSSIAGNTIYF.

The chain couples TRBV27 to TRBJ1-1; 7 nucleotides line up with TRBD1. The length of the CDR3 is 14 residues. After removal of 7 bases from V and 6 bases from J, the junction contained 11 bases not matched to a gene. The germline CDR1 and CDR2 sequences are MNHEY and SMNVEV (reference sequence). The CDR3 loop reads CASKRQGLTPEAFF. The CDR3 DNA follows: TGTGCCAGCAAAAGACAGGGTTTGACCCCTGAAGCTTTCTTT.

This clonotype turned up a few times. CDR3 in amino acids: CASSTEQNSPLHF. For the CDR3, the DNA is TGTGCCAGCAGTACAGAACAGAATTCACCCCTCCACTTT. The chain employs TRBV12-3 or TRBV12-4 and TRBJ1-6; D gene unclear. Trimming shortened V by 5 bases and J by 7 bases, and 9 bases separated the two germline ends. The CDR3 loop spans 13 amino acids.

The chain carries TRBV5-1 and TRBJ1-2; 7 bases fit TRBD1. This CDR3 is built from 15 residues. V gave up 4 bases and J gave up 1 base; unmatched junction bases: 7. Germline CDR1 and CDR2: SGHRS and YFSETQ. CDR3 sequence: CASSHGTADNYGYTF. The DNA for the CDR3 is TGCGCCAGCAGCCACGGGACAGCCGATAACTATGGCTACACCTTC.

This chain connects TRBV5-1 to TRBJ1-2; maybe TRBD1 (5 bases). The CDR3 extends over 15 amino acids. Trimming took 4 bases from V and 7 from J, leaving 20 bases between them. Germline-derived CDR1 and CDR2 are SGHRS and YFSETQ. CDR3 sequence: CASSMGGTAESGYTF. Written as DNA, the CDR3 is TGCGCCAGCAGCATGGGCGGGACGGCGGAAAGTGGCTACACCTTC.

The V call is TRBV12-3 or TRBV12-4, the J call TRBJ2-1; D gene ambiguous. The CDR3 is 13 amino acids. With 4 bases removed from V and 9 bases from J, the gap between germline ends came to 13 bases. The CDR3 is CASSSLVYGEQFF. CDR3 DNA sequence: TGTGCCAGCAGTTCGTTGGTTTATGGTGAGCAGTTCTTC.

The rearrangement links TRBV12-3 or TRBV12-4 to TRBJ2-7, with D possibly being TRBD1 or TRBD2 (6 bases each). V gave up 10 bases and J gave up 3 bases, with 28 bases separating them. The CDR3 runs 17 residues. This chain's CDR3 is CATYPAGSDRPLYEQYV. For the CDR3, the DNA is TGTGCCACTTATCCGGCGGGATCCGACAGGCCCCTCTACGAGCAGTACGTC.

This clonotype was counted between two and nine times. The chain uses TRBV5-1 and TRBJ2-5; TRBD2 is a possible D gene (7 bases). Germline loops: CDR1 SGHRS, CDR2 YFSETQ. The V end was cut by 6 bases, the J end by 5 bases, with 20 bases between. This CDR3 has 15 amino acids. The DNA for the CDR3 is TGCGCCAGCAAGGCGGGGGCCACCCCCCGTGAGACCCAGTACTTC. The encoded protein is CASKAGATPRETQYF.

The V gene is TRBV28, the J gene TRBJ1-5; TRBD1 agrees at 7 bases. This CDR3 contains 18 residues. The V segment lost 6 bases and the J segment 2 bases; nucleotides outside the gene matches: 16. Looked up from germline, CDR1 is MDHEN and CDR2 is SYDVKM. CDR3 nucleotide sequence: TGTGCCAGCAGGGAGCAGGGGGGATCCAACCTTCGCAATCAGCCCCAGCATTTT. Translation gives CASREQGGSNLRNQPQHF. Full variable domain (remainder filled in from reference TRBV28 and TRBJ1-5): DVKVTQSSRYLVKRTGEKVFLECVQDMDHENMFWYRQDPGLGLRLIYFSYDVKMKEKGDIPEGYSVSREKKERFSLILESASTNQTSMYLCASREQGGSNLRNQPQHFGDGTRLSIL.

J is TRBJ2-7 and V is TRBV20-1; TRBD1 aligns across 7 bases. The J segment lost 4 bases and the V segment lost 3 bases, leaving 9 bases of the junction unmatched. This CDR3 contains 14 residues. Germline CDR1 is DFQATT and CDR2 is SNEGSKA (reference sequence). As DNA, the CDR3 is TGCAGTGCTAGCAGGACAGGTGCCTATTACGAGCAGTACGTC. This codes for CSASRTGAYYEQYV.

This clonotype was seen more than once but under ten times. This chain uses TRBV27 with TRBJ1-6, with TRBD1 matching 9 bases. Germline CDR1 and CDR2: MNHEY and SMNVEV (reference sequence). The CDR3 contains 13 residues. With 5 bases clipped from V and 15 bases from J, the junction kept 8 bases outside the gene matches. CDR3 sequence reads: CASSLETGGHLHF. DNA of the CDR3: TGTGCCAGCAGTCTCGAGACAGGGGGACACCTCCACTTT.

The chain joins TRBV6-2 or TRBV6-3 to TRBJ2-2; 10 bases align to TRBD2. Germline CDR1 and CDR2: MNHEY and SVGEGT. The CDR3 is made up of 15 amino acids. V shed 2 bases and J 6 bases; nucleotides not matched to a gene: 3. This CDR3 is CASSYVTSGAGELFF. For the CDR3, the DNA is TGTGCCAGCAGTTACGTCACTAGCGGGGCCGGGGAGCTGTTTTTT.

The table lists this clonotype with many counts. The rearrangement joins TRBV3-1 to TRBJ1-1; D uncertain. Germline V CDR1 and CDR2: LGHDT, YNNKEL (reference sequence). Trimming stripped 5 bases from V and 1 base from J, with 11 bases between. The CDR3 length is 14 residues. CDR3 DNA sequence: TGTGCCAGCAGCTATGTGGGCGCGAACACTGAAGCTTTCTTT. As protein: CASSYVGANTEAFF.

The genes are TRBV4-3 and TRBJ1-2; a weak D match, TRBD1 (6 bases). Germline CDR1 and CDR2: LGHNA and YSLEER. The CDR3 has 17 amino acids. The V gene lost 2 bases and the J gene lost 3 bases, with 19 bases spanning the gap. CDR3 loop: CASSQLRGYMGYYGYTF. CDR3 DNA sequence: TGCGCCAGCAGCCAACTCAGGGGTTACATGGGCTACTATGGCTACACCTTC.

V is TRBV7-9 and J is TRBJ1-2; D is possibly TRBD1 (6 bases). Germline V lookup: CDR1 SEHNR, CDR2 FQNEAQ (reference sequence). V lost 6 bases and J 3 bases, leaving 20 bases between the germline ends. The CDR3 sequence is 16 residues long. The CDR3 here is CASSPSSRQVDYGYTF. For the CDR3, the DNA is TGTGCCAGCAGTCCAAGCAGCCGACAGGTGGACTATGGCTACACCTTC.

This clonotype was seen more than once but under ten times. V and J are TRBV6-2 or TRBV6-3 and TRBJ2-7, with unresolved D. Per germline, CDR1 MNHEY and CDR2 SVGEGT. V shed 3 bases and J shed 6 bases, with 12 bases lying between them. CDR3 length: 13 amino acids. The CDR3 protein is CASSYAAAGEQYV. The DNA for the CDR3 is TGTGCCAGCAGTTATGCAGCCGCCGGCGAGCAGTACGTC.

This clonotype was counted between two and nine times. The gene calls are TRBV12-5 and TRBJ2-1; 8 positions match TRBD1. The ends lost 0 bases at V and 4 bases at J; junction bases unmatched: 5. This CDR3 is built from 16 residues. The V gene's germline CDR1 is LGHNT and CDR2 FRNRAP. DNA of the CDR3: TGTGCTAGTGGTTTGGTGGAAACAGGGGGTTACAATGAGCAGTTCTTC. This gives the protein CASGLVETGGYNEQFF.